The 3 T cell receptor beta chains below come from one sample, sequenced in a study of blood T cells in healthy people across ages (dated by TCRdb to about 2015). Libraries came from 5' RACE. Instrument on record: Illumina HiSeq 2500. A second PCR of roughly 7 to 11 cycles was run with a J-beta primer mix and a sample-barcoded 5' primer. TCRdb trimmed the raw reads at Q25, called clones with MiXCR and kept productive beta chains. A single entry per CDR3 protein holds the most common genes and DNA from its merged rows. The sample has some 290,000 distinct CDR3 sequences on record, around 30% of them singletons. The ten largest make up 29% of the sample. The sample comprised blood. These TCRs come from a woman in her 70s in good health.

The DNA of the CDR3 is TGTGCCAGCAGCTTAGGAGGCCGGAGTTGGGAACCCCTCCACTTT. Amino acids: CASSLGGRSWEPLHF. The gene calls are TRBV7-9 and TRBJ1-6; D call uncertain. CDR1 SEHNR and CDR2 FQNEAQ come from the germline V gene (reference sequence). V was trimmed by 1 base and J by 12 bases, leaving 16 bases between them. CDR3 length: 15 residues.

This clonotype was seen ten or more times. The chain couples TRBV6-5 to TRBJ2-7; 7 nucleotides align to TRBD2. After removal of 2 bases from V and 5 bases from J, the junction contained 9 bases not matched to a gene. The CDR3 length is 15 residues. Germline-derived CDR1 and CDR2 are MNHEY and SVGAGI. The DNA for the CDR3 is TGTGCCAGCAGTTACGCCGGCGGGAGCCTCGACGAGCAGTACTTC. Its protein product is CASSYAGGSLDEQYF.

V gene TRBV27 combines with J gene TRBJ1-2; D is unclear. V gave up 4 bases and J gave up 2 bases, with 14 bases separating them. CDR1 MNHEY and CDR2 SMNVEV come from the germline V gene (reference sequence). This CDR3 region has 15 residues. CDR3 nucleotides: TGTGCCAGCAGTTCCCCTTCGACGGGGAACTATGGCTACACCTTC. This codes for CASSSPSTGNYGYTF.